What follows is one T cell receptor beta chain and its context. The data were taken from a study of blood T cell repertoires in COVID-19. At the level of the study: The origin of the acute and convalescent COVID-19 samples was the United States, Italy and Spain. PBMCs, B-cell-depleted T cells, or T cells were the source of the cDNA or gDNA that made up the material.

Sequencing was performed with immunoSEQ multiplex PCR; in TCRdb, only in-frame clones are kept and a portion is missing. In the table there are roughly 190,000 clones, around nine tenths of which are singletons. Sequencing was done on a sample of peripheral blood. This clonotype was obtained from a man between 70 and 80 years old with acute or convalescent COVID-19.

For the CDR3, the DNA is TGTGCCAGCAGCTCCCTCCGGAGGGACACAGATACGCAGTATTTT. This gives the protein CASSSLRRDTDTQYF. The rearrangement joins TRBV7-9 to TRBJ2-3, with TRBD2 as a possible D gene (6 bases). Trimming removed 4 bases at V and 2 bases at J, with 13 bases between. The germline gives CDR1 SEHNR, CDR2 FQNEAQ (reference sequence). CDR3 length: 15 amino acids.